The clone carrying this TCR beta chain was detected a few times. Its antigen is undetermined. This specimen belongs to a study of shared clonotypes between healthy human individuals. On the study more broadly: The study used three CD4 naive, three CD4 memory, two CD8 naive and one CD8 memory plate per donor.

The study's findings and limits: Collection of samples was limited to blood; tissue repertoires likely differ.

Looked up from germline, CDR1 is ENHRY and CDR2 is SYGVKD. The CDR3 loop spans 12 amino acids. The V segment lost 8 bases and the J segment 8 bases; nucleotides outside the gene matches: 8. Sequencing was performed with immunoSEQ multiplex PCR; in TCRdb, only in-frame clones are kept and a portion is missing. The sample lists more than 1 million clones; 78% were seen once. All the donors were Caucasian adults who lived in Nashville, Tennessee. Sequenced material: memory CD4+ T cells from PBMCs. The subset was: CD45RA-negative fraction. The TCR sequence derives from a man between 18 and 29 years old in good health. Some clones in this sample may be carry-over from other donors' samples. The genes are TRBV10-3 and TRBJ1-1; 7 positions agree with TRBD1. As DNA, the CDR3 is TGTGCCATCGGGTTCCGGGACAGCGAAGCTTTCTTT. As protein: CAIGFRDSEAFF.